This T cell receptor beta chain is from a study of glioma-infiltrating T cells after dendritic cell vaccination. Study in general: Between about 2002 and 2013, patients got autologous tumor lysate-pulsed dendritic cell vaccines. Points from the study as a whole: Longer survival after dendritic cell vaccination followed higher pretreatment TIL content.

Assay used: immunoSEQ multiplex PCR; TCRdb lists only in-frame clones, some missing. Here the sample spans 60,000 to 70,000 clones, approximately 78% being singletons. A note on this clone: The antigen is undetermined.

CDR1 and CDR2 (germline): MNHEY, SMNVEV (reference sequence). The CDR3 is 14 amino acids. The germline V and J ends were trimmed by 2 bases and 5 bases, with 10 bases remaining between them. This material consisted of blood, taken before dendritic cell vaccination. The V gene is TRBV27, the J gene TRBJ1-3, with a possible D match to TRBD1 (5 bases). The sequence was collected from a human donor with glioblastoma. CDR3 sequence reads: CASSLQGTRNTIYF. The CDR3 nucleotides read TGTGCCAGCAGTTTACAGGGTACGAGAAACACCATATATTTT.